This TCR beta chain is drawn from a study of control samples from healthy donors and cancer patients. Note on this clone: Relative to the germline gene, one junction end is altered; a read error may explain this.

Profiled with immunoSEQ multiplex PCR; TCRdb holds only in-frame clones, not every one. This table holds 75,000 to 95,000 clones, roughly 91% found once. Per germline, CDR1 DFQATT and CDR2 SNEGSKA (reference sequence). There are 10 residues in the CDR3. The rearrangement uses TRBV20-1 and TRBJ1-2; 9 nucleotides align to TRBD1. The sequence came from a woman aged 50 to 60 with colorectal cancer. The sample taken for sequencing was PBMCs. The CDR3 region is CSTGGQGYTF. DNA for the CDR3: TGTAGTACAGGGGGCCAAGGCTACACCTTC.